This T cell receptor (beta chain) stems from a study of blood T cell repertoires in COVID-19. Across the whole study: Some COVID-19 samples were acute and others convalescent; all came from the United States, Italy and Spain. PBMCs, B-cell-depleted T cells, or T cells were the source of the cDNA or gDNA that made up the material.

CDR1 is SNHLY, CDR2 FYNNEI, per germline. J was trimmed by 6 bases and V by 6 bases; bases with no gene match: 8. The CDR3 has 16 residues. Seattle participants joined during active infection and were tracked over time. Data came from immunoSEQ multiplex PCR; TCRdb stores just in-frame clones and leaves some out. The repertoire holds 140,000 to 150,000 clones, 70% to 90% seen once, with roughly 8% in the top ten. This receptor was obtained from a woman aged 60 to 75 with COVID-19, enrolled during active disease. The sequenced sample consisted of peripheral blood. The chain uses TRBV2 and TRBJ1-6; 10 bases agree with TRBD1. The CDR3 region has the DNA TGTGCCAGCAGAGGACAGGGGGATACGGGTAATTCACCCCTCCACTTT. It translates to CASRGQGDTGNSPLHF.